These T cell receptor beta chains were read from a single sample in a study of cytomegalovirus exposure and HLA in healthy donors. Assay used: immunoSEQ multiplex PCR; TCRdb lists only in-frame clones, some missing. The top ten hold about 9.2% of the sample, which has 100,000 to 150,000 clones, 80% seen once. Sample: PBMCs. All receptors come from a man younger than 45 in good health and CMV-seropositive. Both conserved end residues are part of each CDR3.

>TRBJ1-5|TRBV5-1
CASRETGGKHQPQHF
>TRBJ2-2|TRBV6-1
CASSDPGLAKGVGELFF
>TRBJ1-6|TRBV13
CASSLAEYRVNSPLHF
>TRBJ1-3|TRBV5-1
CASSLYQGNSGNTIYF
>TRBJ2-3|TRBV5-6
CASSEDRGLLTSTDTQYF
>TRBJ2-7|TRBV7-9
CASSLSQGGEQYF
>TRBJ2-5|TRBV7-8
CASSLLPTPTRETQYF
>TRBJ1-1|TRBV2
CASSQGYTEAFF
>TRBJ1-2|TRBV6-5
CASSYERGLSYGYTF
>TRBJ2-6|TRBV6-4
CASSIEFDSGANVLTF
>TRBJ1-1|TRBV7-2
CASSSGVNTEAFF
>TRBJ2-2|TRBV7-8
CAGGGAFLTGELFF
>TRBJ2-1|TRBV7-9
CASSPGQGSGNEQFF
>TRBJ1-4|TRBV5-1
CASRGGNEKLFF
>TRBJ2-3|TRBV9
CASSVGSGPDTQYF
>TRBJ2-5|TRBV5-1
CASSQGGLAGVARETQYF
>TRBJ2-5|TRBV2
CASSEDGGQETQYF
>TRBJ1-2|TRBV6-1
CASSGTAVSGGYGYTF
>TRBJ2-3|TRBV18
CASSPGQGVTDTQYF
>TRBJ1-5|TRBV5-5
CASSLFWTGGQPQHF
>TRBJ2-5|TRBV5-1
CASKVEGGETQYF
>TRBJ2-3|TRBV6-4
CASSDHAGTTDTQYF
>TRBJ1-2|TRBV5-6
CASRVTGAGETGGYTF
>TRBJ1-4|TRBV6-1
CASSEIGGEKLFF
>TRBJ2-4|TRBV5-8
CASSLRGRVAKNIQYF
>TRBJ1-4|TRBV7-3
CASSLERVTGEKLFF
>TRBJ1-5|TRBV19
CASKSPGTENNQPQHF
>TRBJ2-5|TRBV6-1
CASSERSPRVRETQYF
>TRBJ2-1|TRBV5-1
CASSYFNEQFF
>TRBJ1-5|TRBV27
CASRQGTPNQPQHF
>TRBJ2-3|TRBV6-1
CASSSSGSSTDTQYF
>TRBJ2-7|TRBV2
CASRPGQSGREQYF
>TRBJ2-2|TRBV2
CASSERVSTTGELFF
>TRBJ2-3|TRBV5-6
CASSPYRYTDTQYF
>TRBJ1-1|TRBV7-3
CASSSDATPGGDTEAFF
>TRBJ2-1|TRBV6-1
CASSEYERGYGEQFF
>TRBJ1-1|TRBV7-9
CASSSRQGSEAFF
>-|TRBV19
CASSTLAGGAYEQYF
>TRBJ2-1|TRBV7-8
CASSQAGGWGNEQFF
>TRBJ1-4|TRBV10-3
CAISAGQVVGTNEKLFF
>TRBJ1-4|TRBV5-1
CASQPGTDIGKLFF
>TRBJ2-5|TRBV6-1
CASRELAGGRETQYF
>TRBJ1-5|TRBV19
CASSIHMGGSNQPQHF
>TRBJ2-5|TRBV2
CASSLRGGVLQETQYF
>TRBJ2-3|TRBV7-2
CASSWTSGGLSTDTQYF
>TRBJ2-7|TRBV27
CAISGQGPYEQYF